The 4 T cell receptor beta chains below were found in one sample sequenced in a study of T cell changes during pregnancy in multiple sclerosis. TCRdb keeps only in-frame clones here, not all; method: immunoSEQ multiplex PCR. The sample holds roughly 72,000 clones; nearly 95% are singletons and the top ten take approximately 0.15%. The sequences come from CD4+ T cells from peripheral blood mononuclear cells, collected after pregnancy. All receptors come from a female donor with multiple sclerosis, enrolled in a pregnancy study.

The chain has TRBV28 and TRBJ2-1; 10 bases line up with TRBD2. The CDR3 covers 16 residues. Trimming removed 5 bases from V and 7 bases from J; junction bases left unmatched: 11. Germline V CDR1 and CDR2: MDHEN, SYDVKM. The CDR3 DNA sequence: TGTGCCAGCAGTCCGACTAGCGGGTCATCTAGGAATGAGCAGTTCTTC. As protein: CASSPTSGSSRNEQFF.

This rearrangement joins TRBV2 to TRBJ2-7, with 11 bases lining up with TRBD1. V lost 6 bases and J lost 1; bases outside the gene matches: 5. The CDR3 has 15 amino acids. The V gene's germline CDR1 is SNHLY and CDR2 FYNNEI. The CDR3 nucleotides read TGTGCCAGCAGCACCGGGACAGGGGGGTCCTACGAGCAGTACTTC. Its translation: CASSTGTGGSYEQYF.

The chain employs TRBV10-3 and TRBJ2-3; 11 bases match TRBD2. The junction had 7 bases not matched to a gene; V was cut back by 0 bases and J by 5 bases. From germline, CDR1 is ENHRY and CDR2 SYGVKD. CDR3 length equals 17 residues. CDR3 amino acids: CAISESISSGRGDTQYF. The CDR3 bases are TGTGCCATCAGTGAGTCTATAAGTAGCGGGAGGGGAGATACGCAGTATTTT.

The chain carries TRBV29-1 and TRBJ2-5; tentative D call: TRBD2 (5 bases). Germline CDR1 SQVTM, CDR2 ANQGSEA. V gave up 8 bases and J gave up 5 bases, with 21 bases separating them. The CDR3 totals 14 residues. The CDR3 here is CSPDERAADETQYF. CDR3 DNA: TGCAGCCCTGATGAGAGGGCCGCTGATGAGACCCAGTACTTC.